This passage covers 17 T cell receptor beta chains from one sample sequenced in a study of T-cell memory formation after mild COVID-19. TCRdb independently ran MiXCR on the 5' RACE reads; one entry per CDR3 protein. The top ten clones hold 9% to 15% of a sample with about half a million distinct CDR3 sequences, 15% to 20% of them seen once. The sequencing sample was made of PBMCs or a T cell subset sorted from them (not recorded which). The receptors were gathered from an adult woman who had mild COVID-19 (a few samples of this study predate the infection). Cell type and time point are not known.

This chain uses TRBV2 with TRBJ1-1, with 9 bases aligning to TRBD1. J was trimmed by 1 base and V by 6 bases; bases with no gene match: 12. From germline, CDR1 is SNHLY and CDR2 FYNNEI. This CDR3 contains 17 residues. The CDR3 bases are TGTGCCAGCAGAGCGAACAGGGGGCATTGGTGGAACACTGAAGCTTTCTTT. Encoded protein: CASRANRGHWWNTEAFF.

The J gene is TRBJ1-5, the V gene TRBV27, with 9 bases identical to TRBD1. The length of the CDR3 is 14 residues. With V trimmed by 7 bases and J by 6 bases, 7 bases remained unmatched. Germline-derived CDR1 and CDR2 are MNHEY and SMNVEV (reference sequence). The CDR3 DNA sequence: TGTGCCAGCAACGCCGGGACAGGGACTCAGCCCCAGCATTTT. Amino acids: CASNAGTGTQPQHF.

V is TRBV5-1 and J is TRBJ1-1; D is uncertain. CDR3 length equals 17 residues. CDR1 and CDR2 from the germline V gene are SGHRS and YFSETQ. The ends were cut back, 0 bases at V and 1 base at J, with 16 bases in the middle. CDR3 DNA sequence: TGCGCCAGCAGCTTGGCCGTATACCCCGCACCGAACACTGAAGCTTTCTTT. Residues: CASSLAVYPAPNTEAFF.

This chain links TRBV11-3 with TRBJ2-2, with D perhaps being TRBD1 or TRBD2 (6 bases each). Germline CDR1 reads SGHNT; CDR2 reads YENEEA. The CDR3 is 15 amino acids. V lost 2 bases and J 6 bases, leaving 13 bases between the germline ends. The DNA of the CDR3 is TGTGCCAGCAGCTTATGGACCGGGGGCTCCGGGGAGCTGTTTTTT. Translated: CASSLWTGGSGELFF.

This clonotype was seen once. Likely a read error: the CDR3 ends without its conserved phenylalanine or tryptophan. V and J are TRBV7-3 and TRBJ2-2; 8 bases are a match to TRBD1. CDR1 SGHTA and CDR2 FQGTGA come from the germline V gene. The CDR3 spans 16 residues. J was trimmed by 2 bases and V by 2 bases; bases with no gene match: 4. In DNA form, the CDR3 reads TGTGCCAGCAGCTTAGGTGGACAGGGCAACACCGGGGAGCTGTTTATT. Amino acids: CASSLGGQGNTGELFI.

The chain links TRBV12-3 or TRBV12-4 to TRBJ1-1; 7 nucleotides agree with TRBD1. This CDR3 has 14 amino acids. The trim removed 7 bases at V and 5 bases at J, leaving 10 bases unmatched. CDR3 region: CASTKTGISTEAFF. CDR3 DNA sequence: TGTGCCAGCACTAAGACAGGGATCAGTACTGAAGCTTTCTTT.

The chain is built from TRBV7-9 and TRBJ1-1, with D tentatively TRBD1 (6 bases). Germline-derived CDR1 and CDR2 are SEHNR and FQNEAQ (reference sequence). Trimming removed 3 bases from V and 4 bases from J, with 12 bases in between. The CDR3 covers 14 residues. CDR3 protein: CASSFTGRATEAFF. DNA for the CDR3: TGTGCCAGCAGCTTTACAGGGAGAGCCACTGAAGCTTTCTTT.

This chain joins TRBV10-3 and TRBJ1-1; D may be TRBD1 (5 bases). Germline V gene lookup returns CDR1 ENHRY and CDR2 SYGVKD. This CDR3 comprises 13 residues. Trimming shortened V by 6 bases and J by 1 base, and 9 bases separated the two germline ends. CDR3 in DNA: TGTGCCATCAGGGGGCCCCAGAACACTGAAGCTTTCTTT. As protein: CAIRGPQNTEAFF.

This chain links TRBV27 with TRBJ2-1, with 12 bases fitting TRBD2. The CDR3 consists of 17 residues. Trimming at V came to 3 bases and at J to 4 bases, leaving 7 bases not matched to a gene. Germline CDR1 is MNHEY and CDR2 is SMNVEV (reference sequence). The CDR3 region has the DNA TGTGCCAGCAGTTTGGTGGGACTAGCGGGTTCTTACAATGAGCAGTTCTTC. Translating it yields CASSLVGLAGSYNEQFF.

This chain joins TRBV7-3 and TRBJ1-6; tentative D call: TRBD1 (5 bases). The CDR3 consists of 14 residues. Trimming took off 0 bases at V and 9 bases at J, with 9 bases between the two ends. Per germline, CDR1 SGHTA and CDR2 FQGTGA. This CDR3 reads CASSLTTGPSPLHF. DNA for the CDR3: TGTGCCAGCAGCTTAACGACGGGACCTTCACCCCTCCACTTT.

V usage is TRBV5-1 and J usage is TRBJ2-7; TRBD1 matches at 7 bases. CDR3 length: 14 residues. Losses at the gene ends were 4 bases for V and 7 bases for J; bases not matched to a gene: 11. Looked up from germline, CDR1 is SGHRS and CDR2 is YFSETQ. This chain's CDR3 is CASSPVQGVWEQYF. The CDR3 DNA reads TGCGCCAGCAGCCCAGTCCAGGGGGTATGGGAGCAGTACTTC.

The CDR3 nucleotides are TGCAGCGTGGGGGGGTTGGCGGTCACAGATACGCAGTATTTT. Amino acid sequence: CSVGGLAVTDTQYF. The J gene is TRBJ2-3, the V gene TRBV29-1; TRBD2 agrees at 7 bases. J lost 2 bases, V lost 6 bases, and 8 bases had no gene match. This CDR3 region has 14 residues. Germline V gene sequence: CDR1 SQVTM, CDR2 ANQGSEA.

The V gene is TRBV5-6, the J gene TRBJ2-5; D might be TRBD2 (5 bases). The CDR3 is made up of 13 amino acids. Germline V gene lookup returns CDR1 SGHDT and CDR2 YYEEEE. V lost 5 bases, J lost 6 bases, and 14 bases lay in between. The CDR3: CASSTSSVQTQYF. CDR3 coding DNA: TGTGCCAGCAGTACTAGTTCGGTGCAGACCCAGTACTTC.

The chain recombines TRBV13 with TRBJ1-1; D is uncertain. This CDR3 has 16 amino acids. Germline values: CDR1 PRHDT, CDR2 FYEKMQ (reference sequence). Trimming shortened V by 3 bases and J by 1 base, and 15 bases separated the two germline ends. The DNA of the CDR3 is TGTGCCAGCAGCTTCCATCAACGACCCACGAACACTGAAGCTTTCTTT. Amino acids: CASSFHQRPTNTEAFF.

A few counts support this clonotype. V gene TRBV7-9 combines with J gene TRBJ2-7; TRBD2 matches 8 bases. This CDR3 region has 16 residues. V shed 1 base and J 5 bases; nucleotides not matched to a gene: 10. Germline values: CDR1 SEHNR, CDR2 FQNEAQ (reference sequence). The CDR3 DNA reads as TGTGCCAGCAGCTTAGTCGTGGGACTAGTAGTCCACGAGCAGTACTTC. It translates to CASSLVVGLVVHEQYF.

This clonotype was found a few times. The gene calls are TRBV6-5 and TRBJ2-7; 7 bases match TRBD1. V was pared by 1 base and J by 3 bases, with 3 bases of the junction left unmatched. Looked up from germline, CDR1 is MNHEY and CDR2 is SVGAGI. The CDR3 extends over 14 amino acids. Here the CDR3 DNA reads TGTGCCAGCAGTTACTGGGACAGTAACTACGAGCAGTACTTC. Amino acids: CASSYWDSNYEQYF.

This clonotype was seen a few times. The V gene is TRBV29-1, the J gene TRBJ2-4, with 7 nucleotides matching TRBD2. CDR1 is SQVTM, CDR2 ANQGSEA, per germline. The CDR3 is 17 amino acids. V was clipped by 1 base and J by 8 bases; unmatched bases: 17. CDR3 amino acids: CSVEGPVSTPGRDIQYF. CDR3 nucleotides: TGCAGCGTTGAAGGTCCCGTCTCAACTCCAGGGAGGGACATTCAGTACTTC. Looking up the rest from reference TRBV29-1 and TRBJ2-4 gives the full variable domain: SAVISQKPSRDICQRGTSLTIQCQVDSQVTMMFWYRQQPGQSLTLIATANQGSEATYESGFVIDKFPISRPNLTFSTLTVSNMSPEDSSIYLCSVEGPVSTPGRDIQYFGAGTRLSVL.